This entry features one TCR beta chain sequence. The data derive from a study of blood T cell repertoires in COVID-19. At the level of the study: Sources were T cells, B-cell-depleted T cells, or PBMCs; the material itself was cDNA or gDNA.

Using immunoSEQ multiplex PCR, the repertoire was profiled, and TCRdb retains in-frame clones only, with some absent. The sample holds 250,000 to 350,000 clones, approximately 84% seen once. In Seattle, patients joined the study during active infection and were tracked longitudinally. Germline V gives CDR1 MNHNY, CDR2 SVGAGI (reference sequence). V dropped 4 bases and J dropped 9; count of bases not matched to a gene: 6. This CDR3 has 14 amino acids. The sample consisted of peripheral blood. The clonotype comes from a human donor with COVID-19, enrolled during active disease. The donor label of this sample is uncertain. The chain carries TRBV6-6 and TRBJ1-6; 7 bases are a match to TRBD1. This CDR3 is CASSLDRDLSPLHF. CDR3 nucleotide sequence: TGTGCCAGCAGTTTAGACAGGGACCTTTCACCCCTCCACTTT.